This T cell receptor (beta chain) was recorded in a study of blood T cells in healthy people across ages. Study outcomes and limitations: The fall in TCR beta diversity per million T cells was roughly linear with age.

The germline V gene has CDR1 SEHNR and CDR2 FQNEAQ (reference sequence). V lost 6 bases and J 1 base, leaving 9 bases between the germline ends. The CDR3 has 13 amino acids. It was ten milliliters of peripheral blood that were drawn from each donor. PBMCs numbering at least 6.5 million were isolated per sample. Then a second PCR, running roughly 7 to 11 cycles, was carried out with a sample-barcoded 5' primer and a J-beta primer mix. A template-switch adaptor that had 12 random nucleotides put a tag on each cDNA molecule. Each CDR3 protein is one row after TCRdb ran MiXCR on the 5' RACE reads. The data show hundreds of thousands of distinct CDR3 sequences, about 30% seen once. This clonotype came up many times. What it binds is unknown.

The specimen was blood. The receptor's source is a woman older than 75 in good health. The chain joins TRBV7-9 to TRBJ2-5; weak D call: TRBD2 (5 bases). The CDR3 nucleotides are TGTGCCAGCAGGGCAGGACTCCAAGAGACCCAGTACTTC. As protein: CASRAGLQETQYF.